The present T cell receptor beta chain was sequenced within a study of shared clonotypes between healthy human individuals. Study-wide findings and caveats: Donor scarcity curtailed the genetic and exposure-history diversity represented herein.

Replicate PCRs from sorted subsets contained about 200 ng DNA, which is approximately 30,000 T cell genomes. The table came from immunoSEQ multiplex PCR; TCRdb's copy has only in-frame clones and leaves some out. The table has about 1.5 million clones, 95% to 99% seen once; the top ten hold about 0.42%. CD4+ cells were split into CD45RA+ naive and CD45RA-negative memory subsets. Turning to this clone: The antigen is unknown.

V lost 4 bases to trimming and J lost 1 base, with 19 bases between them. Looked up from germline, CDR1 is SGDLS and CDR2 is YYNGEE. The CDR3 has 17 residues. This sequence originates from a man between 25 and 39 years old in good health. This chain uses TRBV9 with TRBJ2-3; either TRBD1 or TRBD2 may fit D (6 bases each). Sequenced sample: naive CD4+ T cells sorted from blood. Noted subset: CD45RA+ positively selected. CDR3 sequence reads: CASSTEPPGAGTDTQYF. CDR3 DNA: TGTGCCAGCAGCACAGAGCCCCCGGGGGCTGGCACAGATACGCAGTATTTT. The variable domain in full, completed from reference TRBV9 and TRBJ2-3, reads DSGVTQTPKHLITATGQRVTLRCSPRSGDLSVYWYQQSLDQGLQFLIQYYNGEERAKGNILERFSAQQFPDLHSELNLSSLELGDSALYFCASSTEPPGAGTDTQYFGPGTRLTVL.